The 30 T cell receptor beta chains in this list originate from one sample, sequenced in a study of blood T cell repertoires in COVID-19 (TCRdb year 2020). The library was obtained by the immunoSEQ multiplex PCR assay. The immuneACCESS repertoire file appears here via TCRdb, limited to in-frame rearrangements. These files lack a portion of the clones; in checked studies, under half of the deficit traces to unresolved V genes, and the cause of the others is not known. The sample table records hundreds of thousands of clones; around 84% of these occur just once. The ten largest make up around 18% of the sample. Sequences were obtained from peripheral blood. These receptors came from a woman older than 75 with active or convalescent COVID-19.

The genes are TRBV18 and TRBJ1-1; 8 nucleotides align to TRBD1. Germline CDR1 KGHSH, CDR2 LQKENI. The CDR3 has 14 amino acids. Unmatched junction bases numbered 2, after V lost 5 bases and J lost 0 bases. The DNA for the CDR3 is TGTGCCAGCTCAGCGACAGGGGTGAACACTGAAGCTTTCTTT. This translates into CASSATGVNTEAFF.

CDR3 amino acids: CASSATPYEQYF. The DNA of the CDR3 is TGTGCCAGCAGCGCCACTCCCTACGAGCAGTACTTC. The chain recombines TRBV12-3 or TRBV12-4 with TRBJ2-7; D is uncertain. The CDR3 has 12 residues. V was cut by 6 bases and J by 2 bases, with 8 bases left in between.

This chain joins TRBV7-9 and TRBJ1-4, with TRBD1 matching over 7 bases. Germline-derived CDR1 and CDR2 are SEHNR and FQNEAQ (reference sequence). The CDR3 contains 14 residues. Trimming removed 2 bases from V and 7 bases from J; junction bases left unmatched: 4. The CDR3 is CASSLTGEAEKLFF. The DNA of the CDR3 is TGTGCCAGCAGCTTAACAGGGGAAGCTGAAAAACTGTTTTTT. The variable domain in full, completed from reference TRBV7-9 and TRBJ1-4, reads DTGVSQNPRHKITKRGQNVTFRCDPISEHNRLYWYRQTLGQGPEFLTYFQNEAQLEKSRLLSDRFSAERPKGSFSTLEIQRTEQGDSAMYLCASSLTGEAEKLFFGSGTQLSVL.

The chain is built from TRBV27 and TRBJ2-2; possibly TRBD2 for D (5 bases). There are 15 residues in the CDR3. Germline CDR1 and CDR2: MNHEY and SMNVEV (reference sequence). V was shortened by 3 bases and J by 2 bases, with 10 bases between the two germline ends. The CDR3 protein is CASSFGLKNTGELFF. CDR3 bases: TGTGCCAGCAGTTTCGGACTGAAAAACACCGGGGAGCTGTTTTTT.

This clone has just one count. DNA for the CDR3: TGTGCCAGCAGTGAAGACAGGGGGCCTAGGAACACTGAAGCTTTCTTT. This encodes CASSEDRGPRNTEAFF. The chain employs TRBV25-1 and TRBJ1-1; 10 bases are a match to TRBD1. The CDR3 sequence is 16 residues long. Germline values: CDR1 MGHDK, CDR2 SYGVNS. The V segment lost 2 bases and the J segment 1 base; nucleotides outside the gene matches: 4.

The chain combines TRBV7-8 with TRBJ1-1; D gene unclear. The CDR3 is 14 amino acids. Trimming cost V 0 bases and J 1 base, with 6 bases left between them. The V gene's germline CDR1 is SGHVS and CDR2 FQNEAQ. Written as DNA, the CDR3 is TGTGCCAGCAGCTTAGCGGCAAGGAACACTGAAGCTTTCTTT. It codes for CASSLAARNTEAFF. Drawing the rest from reference TRBV7-8 and TRBJ1-1, the complete variable domain is GAGVSQSPRYKVAKRGQDVALRCDPISGHVSLFWYQQALGQGPEFLTYFQNEAQLDKSGLPSDRFFAERPEGSVSTLKIQRTQQEDSAVYLCASSLAARNTEAFFGQGTRLTVV.

This chain uses TRBV7-9 with TRBJ1-1, with TRBD1 matching 10 bases. V gave up 3 bases and J gave up 4 bases; unmatched junction bases: 5. The CDR3 contains 15 residues. Germline values: CDR1 SEHNR, CDR2 FQNEAQ (reference sequence). The CDR3 bases are TGTGCCAGCAGCTTTCTGAGGACAGGGGGCACTGAAGCTTTCTTT. Translated, it gives CASSFLRTGGTEAFF.

In its sample, this clone was seen once. V usage is TRBV3-1 (or the pseudogene TRBV3-2) and J usage is TRBJ2-6, with D uncertain. Germline CDR1 reads LGHDT; CDR2 reads YNNKEL (reference sequence). The CDR3 runs to 16 residues. V shed 9 bases and J shed 0 bases, with 15 bases lying between them. The CDR3 DNA reads TGTGCCAGAAAAAGACTCCGTAGCTCTGGGGCCAACGTCCTGACTTTC. This encodes CARKRLRSSGANVLTF.

This clone was picked up a small number of times. The V gene is TRBV5-1, the J gene TRBJ2-1; possible D gene TRBD1, 5 bases. V was pared by 4 bases and J by 9 bases, with 14 bases between. Germline assignment: CDR1 SGHRS and CDR2 YFSETQ. The CDR3 runs 13 residues. The CDR3 loop is CASSTFRVGEQFF. CDR3 coding DNA: TGCGCCAGCAGCACCTTCAGGGTTGGTGAGCAGTTCTTC.

The DNA for the CDR3 is TGTGCCAGCAGCGCTCCCGACACAGCTGGAAACACCATATATTTT. It specifies CASSAPDTAGNTIYF. The V and J genes are TRBV9 and TRBJ1-3; no definite D call. The V end was cut by 3 bases, the J end by 2 bases, with 12 bases between. Germline V gene data show CDR1 as SGDLS and CDR2 as YYNGEE. The CDR3 is made up of 15 amino acids. Complete variable domain (other parts from reference TRBV9 and TRBJ1-3): DSGVTQTPKHLITATGQRVTLRCSPRSGDLSVYWYQQSLDQGLQFLIQYYNGEERAKGNILERFSAQQFPDLHSELNLSSLELGDSALYFCASSAPDTAGNTIYFGEGSWLTVV.

This clone came up a few times. This chain uses TRBV4-3 with TRBJ2-3, with 11 nucleotides matching TRBD1. Trimming removed 0 bases from V and 4 bases from J; junction bases left unmatched: 12. CDR1 and CDR2 from the germline V gene are LGHNA and YSLEER. This CDR3 contains 19 residues. The CDR3 region has the DNA TGCGCCAGCAGCCAAGAGCCCGCCTCGACGGGACAGGGGGCAGATACGCAGTATTTT. Translated: CASSQEPASTGQGADTQYF.

The chain employs TRBV5-1 and TRBJ2-1; 9 bases match TRBD1. The J segment lost 8 bases and the V segment lost 4 bases, leaving 7 bases of the junction unmatched. Germline V gives CDR1 SGHRS, CDR2 YFSETQ. This CDR3 is 14 amino acids long. CDR3 loop: CASSPTGGGDEQFF. The CDR3, as DNA: TGCGCCAGCAGCCCGACAGGGGGTGGAGATGAGCAGTTCTTC.

This chain uses TRBV5-6 with TRBJ1-4, with 9 bases fitting TRBD1. The trim removed 3 bases at V and 4 bases at J, leaving 7 bases unmatched. The germline gives CDR1 SGHDT, CDR2 YYEEEE. CDR3 size: 16 residues. DNA of the CDR3: TGTGCCAGCAGCTCGTACTCGGGACAGGGTAATGAAAAACTGTTTTTT. Its translation is CASSSYSGQGNEKLFF.

The rearrangement links TRBV18 to TRBJ1-2; the match to TRBD1 covers 8 bases. Per germline, CDR1 KGHSH and CDR2 LQKENI. The CDR3 length is 14 residues. The J segment lost 5 bases and the V segment lost 4 bases, leaving 6 bases of the junction unmatched. This CDR3 reads CASSQGQGSYGYTF. DNA for the CDR3: TGTGCCAGCTCACAAGGACAGGGTTCTTATGGCTACACCTTC.

This chain uses TRBV5-1 with TRBJ1-5, with D perhaps TRBD1 (5 bases). The CDR3 runs to 14 residues. Germline V gene sequence: CDR1 SGHRS, CDR2 YFSETQ. V was clipped by 5 bases and J by 3 bases, with 12 bases between them. The CDR3 nucleotides are TGCGCCAGCAGTCAGGGACTTAACAATCAGCCCCAGCATTTT. As protein: CASSQGLNNQPQHF.

This clone appeared a single time. The V call is TRBV7-2, the J call TRBJ2-2, with 9 bases identical to TRBD2. The J segment lost 2 bases and the V segment lost 1 base, leaving 5 bases of the junction unmatched. The germline gives CDR1 SGHTA, CDR2 FQGNSA. This CDR3 contains 17 residues. As DNA, the CDR3 is TGTGCCAGCAGCTTAGGACGTAGCGGGAGTAACACCGGGGAGCTGTTTTTT. It encodes CASSLGRSGSNTGELFF.

J is TRBJ2-3 and V is TRBV5-5; TRBD2 might be the D (5 bases). V was shortened by 4 bases and J by 2 bases, with 8 bases between the two germline ends. In germline, CDR1 is SGHKS, CDR2 YYEKEE (reference sequence). This CDR3 contains 13 residues. The CDR3 bases are TGTGCCAGCAGCATCCGGGACACAGATACGCAGTATTTT. Translation: CASSIRDTDTQYF.

This clone came up once. V and J are TRBV4-3 and TRBJ2-5; 13 nucleotides align to TRBD2. V shed 4 bases and J 5 bases; nucleotides not matched to a gene: 16. CDR1 and CDR2 from the germline V gene are LGHNA and YSLEER. This CDR3 region has 19 residues. CDR3 DNA: TGCGCCAGCAGCCCAGGGCTACTAGCGGGAGGGCCACGATCGGAGACCCAGTACTTC. It codes for CASSPGLLAGGPRSETQYF.

A word on this clone: In the same sample, other DNA sequences code for this CDR3. V gene TRBV28 combines with J gene TRBJ2-3; no firm D call. This CDR3 is built from 12 residues. The germline V gene has CDR1 MDHEN and CDR2 SYDVKM. The V and J ends lost 3 bases and 3 bases respectively, with 4 bases between them. Written as DNA, the CDR3 is TGTGCCAGCAGTTTGAGGACAGATACGCAGTATTTT. Amino acids: CASSLRTDTQYF.

The rearrangement links TRBV2 to TRBJ1-6; 8 bases line up with TRBD1. The CDR3 runs 14 residues. After removal of 2 bases from V and 10 bases from J, the junction contained 4 bases not matched to a gene. Germline V gene lookup returns CDR1 SNHLY and CDR2 FYNNEI. The CDR3 spells CASSEKTGESPLHF. CDR3 nucleotides: TGTGCCAGCAGTGAAAAGACAGGGGAATCACCCCTCCACTTT.

This clone was seen more than once but under ten times. The chain recombines TRBV28 with TRBJ2-7; 9 nucleotides line up with TRBD1. The germline V gene has CDR1 MDHEN and CDR2 SYDVKM. The junction had 8 bases not matched to a gene; V was cut back by 7 bases and J by 7 bases. The CDR3 sequence is 13 residues long. The DNA for the CDR3 is TGTGCCAGCACCATACAGGGGGCTGGAGAGCAGTACTTC. Translation: CASTIQGAGEQYF.

The rearrangement uses TRBV19 and TRBJ1-2, with 7 nucleotides matching TRBD1. CDR1 is LNHDA, CDR2 SQIVND, per germline (reference sequence). The V and J ends lost 3 bases and 4 bases, in that order; junction bases with no gene match: 11. There are 16 residues in the CDR3. CDR3 amino acids: CASSIYRDRVSYGYTF. CDR3 DNA sequence: TGTGCCAGTAGTATTTATCGTGACAGGGTTTCCTATGGCTACACCTTC.

This chain uses TRBV6-2 or TRBV6-3 with TRBJ2-3; a weak D match, TRBD2 (7 bases). This CDR3 comprises 15 residues. Trimming shortened V by 7 bases and J by 2 bases, and 16 bases separated the two germline ends. Germline values: CDR1 MNHEY, CDR2 SVGEGT. CDR3: CASIPRGALTDTQYF. The CDR3 nucleotides read TGTGCCAGCATCCCCCGGGGGGCCCTCACAGATACGCAGTATTTT.

This chain uses TRBV6-2 or TRBV6-3 with TRBJ2-4, with D possibly matching TRBD1 (5 bases). V was trimmed by 5 bases and J by 0 bases, leaving 26 bases between them. CDR1 and CDR2 from the germline V gene are MNHEY and SVGEGT. The length of the CDR3 is 20 residues. This CDR3 is CASSPPAGRVPALAKNIQYF. CDR3 coding DNA: TGTGCCAGCAGTCCGCCCGCAGGGCGCGTCCCCGCTCTAGCCAAAAACATTCAGTACTTC.

The chain employs TRBV28 and TRBJ1-2; possibly TRBD1 for D (5 bases). V lost 9 bases and J lost 0, with 11 bases in between. CDR3 length equals 13 residues. The germline V gene encodes CDR1 MDHEN and CDR2 SYDVKM. For the CDR3, the DNA is TGTGCCAGTTCAGGGCTACCTAACTATGGCTACACCTTC. Translated, it gives CASSGLPNYGYTF.

The genes are TRBV2 and TRBJ1-1; TRBD1 matches at 7 bases. The CDR3 spans 14 residues. Unmatched junction bases numbered 8, after V lost 6 bases and J lost 4 bases. In germline, CDR1 is SNHLY, CDR2 FYNNEI. The CDR3 is CASRRRGLGTEAFF. CDR3 bases: TGTGCCAGCAGGAGAAGGGGGCTGGGCACTGAAGCTTTCTTT.

The V gene is TRBV20-1, the J gene TRBJ2-3, with 16 bases matching TRBD2. CDR3 length equals 17 residues. Trimming took 5 bases from V and 1 from J; bases not matched to a gene: 6. Germline CDR1 and CDR2: DFQATT and SNEGSKA (reference sequence). CDR3 nucleotide sequence: TGCAGTGCTCGTGGGACTAGCGGGAGGGGTGGCACAGATACGCAGTATTTT. Translation gives CSARGTSGRGGTDTQYF.

The chain carries TRBV7-2 and TRBJ2-1, with 9 bases aligning to TRBD2. Trimming at V came to 2 bases and at J to 6 bases, leaving 2 bases not matched to a gene. This CDR3 has 14 residues. CDR1 is SGHTA, CDR2 FQGNSA, per germline. CDR3 sequence: CASSLQAGGNEQFF. The CDR3 region has the DNA TGTGCCAGCAGCTTACAAGCGGGAGGCAATGAGCAGTTCTTC.

The chain carries TRBV7-2 and TRBJ2-1; TRBD2 matches at 11 bases. This CDR3 comprises 15 residues. V dropped 5 bases and J dropped 9; count of bases not matched to a gene: 9. In germline, CDR1 is SGHTA, CDR2 FQGNSA. This CDR3 reads CASSPTSGKKVEQFF. The CDR3 DNA is TGTGCCAGCAGCCCGACTAGCGGGAAAAAGGTTGAGCAGTTCTTC.

In its sample, this clone was seen once. The chain links TRBV7-3 to TRBJ2-3, with 8 bases fitting TRBD2. Trimming cost V 5 bases and J 0 bases; bases outside gene matches: 10. The CDR3 loop spans 17 amino acids. Germline V gives CDR1 SGHTA, CDR2 FQGTGA. The CDR3 reads CASSPGVAGPSTDTQYF. CDR3 DNA: TGTGCCAGCAGCCCTGGGGTAGCGGGGCCTAGCACAGATACGCAGTATTTT.